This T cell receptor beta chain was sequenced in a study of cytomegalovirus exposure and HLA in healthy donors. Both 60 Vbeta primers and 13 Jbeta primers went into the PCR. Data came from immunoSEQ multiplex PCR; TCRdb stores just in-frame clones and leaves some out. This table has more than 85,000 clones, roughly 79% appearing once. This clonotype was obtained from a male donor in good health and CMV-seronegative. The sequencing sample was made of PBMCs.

The CDR3 DNA reads TGTGCCAGCAGCCCCTCCCCAGCGGTCTACGAGCAGTACTTC. This encodes CASSPSPAVYEQYF. This chain connects TRBV7-7 to TRBJ2-7; perhaps TRBD2 as D (5 bases). CDR3 length equals 14 residues. Trimming took 5 bases from V and 3 from J, leaving 14 bases between them. CDR1 and CDR2 (germline): SSHAT, FNYEAQ (reference sequence).